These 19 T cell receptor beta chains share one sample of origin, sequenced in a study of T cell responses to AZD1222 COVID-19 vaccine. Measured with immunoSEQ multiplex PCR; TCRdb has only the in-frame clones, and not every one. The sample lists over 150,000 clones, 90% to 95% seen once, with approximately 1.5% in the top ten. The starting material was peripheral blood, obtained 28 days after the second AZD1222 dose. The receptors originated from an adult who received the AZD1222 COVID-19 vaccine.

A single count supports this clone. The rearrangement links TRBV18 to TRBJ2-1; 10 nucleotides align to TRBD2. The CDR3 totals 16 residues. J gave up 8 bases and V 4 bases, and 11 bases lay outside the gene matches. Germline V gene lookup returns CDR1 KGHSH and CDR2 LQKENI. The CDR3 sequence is CASSLTPSGRVDEQFF. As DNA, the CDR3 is TGTGCCAGCTCACTCACCCCTAGCGGGAGAGTCGATGAGCAGTTCTTC.

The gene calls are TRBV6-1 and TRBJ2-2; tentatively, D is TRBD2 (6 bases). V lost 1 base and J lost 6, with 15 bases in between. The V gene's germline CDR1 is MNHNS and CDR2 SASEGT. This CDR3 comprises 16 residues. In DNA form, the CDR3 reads TGTGCCAGCAGTGAAGGAACGGGAGTTCCGGCCGGGGAGCTGTTTTTT. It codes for CASSEGTGVPAGELFF.

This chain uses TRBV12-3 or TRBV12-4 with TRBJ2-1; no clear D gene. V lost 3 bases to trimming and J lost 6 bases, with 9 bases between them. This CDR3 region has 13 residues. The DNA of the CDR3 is TGTGCCAGCAGTTTCGGCCGGTTCAATGAGCAGTTCTTC. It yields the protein CASSFGRFNEQFF.

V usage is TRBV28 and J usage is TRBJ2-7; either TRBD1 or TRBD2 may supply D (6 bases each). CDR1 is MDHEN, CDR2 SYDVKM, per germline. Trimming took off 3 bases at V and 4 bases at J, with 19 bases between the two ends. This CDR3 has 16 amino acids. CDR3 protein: CASSFTPGRGGYEQYF. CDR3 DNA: TGTGCCAGCAGTTTCACTCCGGGCAGGGGAGGTTACGAGCAGTACTTC.

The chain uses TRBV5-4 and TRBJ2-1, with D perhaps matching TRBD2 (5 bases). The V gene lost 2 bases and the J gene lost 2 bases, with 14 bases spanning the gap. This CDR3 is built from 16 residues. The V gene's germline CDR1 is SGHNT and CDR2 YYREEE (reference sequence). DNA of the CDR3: TGTGCCAGCAGCTTCGGACTCATTGAAGCCTACAATGAGCAGTTCTTC. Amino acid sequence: CASSFGLIEAYNEQFF.

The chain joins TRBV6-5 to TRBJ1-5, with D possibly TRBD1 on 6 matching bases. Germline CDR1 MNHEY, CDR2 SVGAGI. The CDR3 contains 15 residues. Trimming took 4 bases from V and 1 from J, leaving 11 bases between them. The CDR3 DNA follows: TGTGCCAGCAGTTCCCAGGGGTGGAGCAATCAGCCCCAGCATTTT. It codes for CASSSQGWSNQPQHF.

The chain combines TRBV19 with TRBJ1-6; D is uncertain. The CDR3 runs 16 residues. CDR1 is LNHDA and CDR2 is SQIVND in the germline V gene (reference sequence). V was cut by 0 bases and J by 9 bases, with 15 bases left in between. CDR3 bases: TGTGCCAGTAGTATAGATCTTTGGGGAGTCAGTTCACCCCTCCACTTT. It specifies CASSIDLWGVSSPLHF.

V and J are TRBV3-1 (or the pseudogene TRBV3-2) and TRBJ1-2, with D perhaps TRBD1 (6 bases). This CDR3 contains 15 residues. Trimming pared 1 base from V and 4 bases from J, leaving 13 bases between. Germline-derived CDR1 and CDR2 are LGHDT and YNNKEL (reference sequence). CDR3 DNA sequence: TGTGCCAGCAGCCAAGTTTTCGGGGGCGGCTATGGCTACACCTTC. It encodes CASSQVFGGGYGYTF.

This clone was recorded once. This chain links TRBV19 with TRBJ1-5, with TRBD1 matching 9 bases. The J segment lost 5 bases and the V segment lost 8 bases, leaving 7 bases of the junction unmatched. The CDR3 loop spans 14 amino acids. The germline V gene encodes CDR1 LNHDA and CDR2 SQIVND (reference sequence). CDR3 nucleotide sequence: TGTGCCAGTTGGGGGACAGGGTTGGATCAGCCCCAGCATTTT. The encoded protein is CASWGTGLDQPQHF.

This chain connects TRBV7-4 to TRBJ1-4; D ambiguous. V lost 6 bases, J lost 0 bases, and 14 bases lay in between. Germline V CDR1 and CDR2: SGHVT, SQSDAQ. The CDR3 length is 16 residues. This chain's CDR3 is CASSRHPRATNEKLFF. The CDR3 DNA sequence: TGTGCCAGCAGTCGACATCCTAGGGCAACTAATGAAAAACTGTTTTTT.

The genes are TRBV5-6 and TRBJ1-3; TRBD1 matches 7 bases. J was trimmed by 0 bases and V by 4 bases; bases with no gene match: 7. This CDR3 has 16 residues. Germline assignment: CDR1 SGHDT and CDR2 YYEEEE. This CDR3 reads CASSQPAGGSGNTIYF. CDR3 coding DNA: TGTGCCAGCAGCCAACCCGCAGGGGGCTCTGGAAACACCATATATTTT.

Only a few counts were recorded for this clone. The CDR3 coding sequence is TGTGCCAGCAGCTCCGACAGATACAATTCACCCCTCCACTTT. This gives the protein CASSSDRYNSPLHF. The chain is built from TRBV7-9 and TRBJ1-6; D is perhaps TRBD1 (5 bases). CDR1 and CDR2 from the germline V gene are SEHNR and FQNEAQ (reference sequence). This CDR3 has 14 amino acids. V lost 4 bases and J lost 7, with 11 bases in between.

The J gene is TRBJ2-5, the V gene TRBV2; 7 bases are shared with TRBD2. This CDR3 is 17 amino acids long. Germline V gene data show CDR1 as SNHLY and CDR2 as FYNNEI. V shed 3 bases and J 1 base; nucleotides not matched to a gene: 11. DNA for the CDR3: TGTGCCAGCAGTGACACCCGCAGGCCGGGGGGCCAAGAGACCCAGTACTTC. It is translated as CASSDTRRPGGQETQYF. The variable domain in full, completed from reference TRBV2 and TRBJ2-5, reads EPEVTQTPSHQVTQMGQEVILRCVPISNHLYFYWYRQILGQKVEFLVSFYNNEISEKSEIFDDQFSVERPDGSNFTLKIRSTKLEDSAMYFCASSDTRRPGGQETQYFGPGTRLLVL.

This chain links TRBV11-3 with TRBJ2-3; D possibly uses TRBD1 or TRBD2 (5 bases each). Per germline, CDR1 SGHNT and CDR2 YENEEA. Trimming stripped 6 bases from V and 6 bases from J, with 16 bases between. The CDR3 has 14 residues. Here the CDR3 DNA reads TGTGCCAGCAGACTCAGGGAGACCGCCGATACGCAGTATTTT. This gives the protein CASRLRETADTQYF.

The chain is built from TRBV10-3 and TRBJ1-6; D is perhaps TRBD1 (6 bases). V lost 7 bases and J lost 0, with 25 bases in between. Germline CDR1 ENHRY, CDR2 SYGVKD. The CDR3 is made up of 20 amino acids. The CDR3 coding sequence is TGTGCCATCACCCGAGAACCGCTAGACAGGCCGAGCTCCTATAATTCACCCCTCCACTTT. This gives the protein CAITREPLDRPSSYNSPLHF.

The chain's CDR3 is CASSVGAGNTGELFF. CDR3 coding DNA: TGTGCCAGCAGCGTAGGGGCAGGAAACACCGGGGAGCTGTTTTTT. V gene TRBV9 combines with J gene TRBJ2-2; D unclear. Germline loops: CDR1 SGDLS, CDR2 YYNGEE. The V and J ends lost 0 bases and 2 bases respectively, with 8 bases between them. The CDR3 is 15 residues long.

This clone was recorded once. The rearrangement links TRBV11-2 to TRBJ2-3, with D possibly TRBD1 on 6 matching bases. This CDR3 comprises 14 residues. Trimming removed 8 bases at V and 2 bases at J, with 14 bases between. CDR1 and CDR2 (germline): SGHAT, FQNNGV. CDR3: CASLYRATTDTQYF. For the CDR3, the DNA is TGTGCCAGCTTGTACAGGGCGACCACAGATACGCAGTATTTT.

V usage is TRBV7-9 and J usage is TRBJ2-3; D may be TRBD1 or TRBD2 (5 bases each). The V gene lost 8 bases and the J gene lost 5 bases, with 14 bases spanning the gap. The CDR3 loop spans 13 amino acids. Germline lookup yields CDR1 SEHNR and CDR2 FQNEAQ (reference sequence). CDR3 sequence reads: CASVPGTQDTQYF. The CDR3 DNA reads TGTGCCAGCGTTCCCGGGACCCAAGATACGCAGTATTTT.

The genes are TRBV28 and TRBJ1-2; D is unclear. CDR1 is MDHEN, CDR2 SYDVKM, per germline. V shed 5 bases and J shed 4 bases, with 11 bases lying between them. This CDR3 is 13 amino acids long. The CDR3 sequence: CASSKVSLYGYTF. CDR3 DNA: TGTGCCAGCAGTAAAGTCAGCCTCTATGGCTACACCTTC.